Listed below are T cell receptor beta chains from one sample, sequenced in a study of Graves' ophthalmopathy and Graves' hyperthyroidism. MiXCR was run by TCRdb on the multiplex PCR reads, yielding one entry per CDR3 protein. The repertoire holds 350,000 to 450,000 distinct CDR3 sequences, with roughly 21% as singletons. Sample: peripheral blood. Every receptor here comes from a woman between 18 and 30 years old with stable Graves' hyperthyroidism. The CDR3 runs from the conserved cysteine through the conserved F or W. The order of the fields is D gene, clone size, J gene, V gene, CDR3 protein, CDR3 DNA. The D gene is left open where the match is weak. Not every row has a clone size; where given, it reads once, few, many or a size class.

TRBD1,many,TRBJ2-7,TRBV20-1,CSALRQGIAYEQYF,TGCAGTGCACTCAGACAGGGAATTGCCTACGAGCAGTACTTC
TRBD1,few,TRBJ1-2,TRBV6-5,CASSYGSLGQVYGYTF,TGTGCCAGCAGTTACGGGTCCCTGGGACAGGTCTATGGCTACACCTTC
TRBD2,many,TRBJ2-7,TRBV2,CASSEIAGGSYEQYF,TGTGCCAGCAGTGAAATAGCGGGAGGCTCCTACGAGCAGTACTTC
TRBD1,.,TRBJ2-7,TRBV7-6,CASSHAGQGVWEQYF,TGTGCCAGCAGCCACGCGGGACAGGGGGTGTGGGAGCAGTACTTC
.,many,TRBJ1-3,TRBV6-5,CASSYAQGRNTIYF,TGTGCCAGCAGTTATGCGCAGGGCCGAAACACCATATATTTT
TRBD1,many,TRBJ1-1,TRBV30,CAWSAKSGGVTEAFF,TGTGCCTGGAGTGCTAAATCAGGGGGGGTCACTGAAGCTTTCTTT
.,.,TRBJ2-7,TRBV20-1,CSAPTIGTYDQYF,TGCAGTGCACCGACTATCGGGACGTACGATCAGTACTTC
.,.,TRBJ2-5,TRBV7-6,CASSLRESYQETQYF,TGTGCCAGCAGCTTACGGGAATCGTACCAAGAGACCCAGTACTTC
TRBD2,many,TRBJ2-7,TRBV30,CAWSVWTSGSRYEQYF,TGTGCCTGGAGTGTATGGACTAGCGGGAGTCGATACGAGCAGTACTTC
.,many,TRBJ1-2,TRBV29-1,CSGWTGLYGYTF,TGCAGCGGCTGGACGGGTCTCTATGGCTACACCTTC
TRBD1,.,TRBJ2-5,TRBV12-3/TRBV12-4,CASSYSRGPGETQYF,TGTGCCAGCAGTTACTCGAGGGGGCCCGGGGAGACCCAGTACTTC
TRBD2,many,TRBJ2-2,TRBV6-5,CASSYHLAGDTGELFF,TGTGCCAGCAGTTACCACCTAGCGGGGGACACCGGGGAGCTGTTTTTT
TRBD2,many,TRBJ2-2,TRBV20-1,CSASGSSGTGELFF,TGCAGTGCTAGTGGCAGTAGCGGGACCGGGGAGCTGTTTTTT
.,.,TRBJ2-5,TRBV27,CASSSGQSLTQYF,TGTGCCAGCAGTTCGGGACAATCATTGACCCAGTACTTC
.,.,TRBJ1-6,TRBV7-2,CASSTNLSGNSPLHF,TGTGCCAGCAGCACTAACCTCTCAGGGAATTCACCCCTCCACTTT
.,.,TRBJ1-2,TRBV11-2,CASSLVNYVYTF,TGTGCCAGCAGCTTAGTCAACTATGTCTACACCTTC
.,many,TRBJ2-5,TRBV6-1,CASSAVFGGGQETQYF,TGTGCCAGCAGTGCAGTCTTCGGGGGAGGCCAAGAGACCCAGTACTTC
.,many,TRBJ2-2,TRBV12-3/TRBV12-4,CASTRTGRGDGELFF,TGTGCCAGCACAAGGACGGGACGTGGTGACGGGGAGCTGTTTTTT
.,few,TRBJ2-6,TRBV6-4,CASRIRDTYSGANVLTF,TGTGCCAGCAGGATACGGGACACTTACTCTGGGGCCAACGTCCTGACTTTC
.,.,TRBJ1-5,TRBV19,CASSIFGKGTQPQHF,TGTGCCAGTAGTATATTTGGCAAGGGAACTCAGCCCCAGCATTTT
.,.,TRBJ1-4,TRBV4-1,CASSQVGGSNEKLFF,TGCGCCAGCAGCCAAGTCGGCGGGAGCAATGAAAAACTGTTTTTT
TRBD2,many,TRBJ2-7,TRBV5-8,CASSLEREGDEQYF,TGTGCCAGCAGCTTAGAGCGGGAGGGGGACGAGCAGTACTTC
TRBD1,.,TRBJ1-2,TRBV27,CASPGQGAHGYTF,TGTGCCAGCCCGGGACAGGGGGCGCATGGCTACACCTTC
.,many,TRBJ2-5,TRBV20-1,CSASAPGAALQETQYF,TGCAGTGCTAGTGCACCAGGGGCGGCCTTGCAAGAGACCCAGTACTTC
.,few,TRBJ2-5,TRBV30,CAWRRGGEETQYF,TGTGCCTGGAGGAGGGGGGGCGAAGAGACCCAGTACTTC
.,many,TRBJ1-4,TRBV6-2/TRBV6-3,CASSYPRQGGEKLFF,TGTGCCAGCAGTTACCCCCGGCAGGGTGGCGAAAAACTGTTTTTT
TRBD2,many,TRBJ2-7,TRBV2,CASSEAQAGGGEQYF,TGTGCCAGCAGTGAAGCGCAGGCGGGAGGTGGGGAGCAGTACTTC
.,many,TRBJ2-7,TRBV20-1,CSARSGRDSYEQYF,TGCAGTGCTAGATCCGGACGGGACTCCTACGAGCAGTACTTC
TRBD1,.,TRBJ2-7,TRBV6-5,CASSYSRDSSYEQYF,TGTGCCAGCAGTTACTCCCGGGACAGCTCCTACGAGCAGTACTTC
.,.,TRBJ1-1,TRBV12-3/TRBV12-4,CASSFSRMNTEAFF,TGTGCCAGCAGTTTCTCGAGGATGAACACTGAAGCTTTCTTT
.,many,TRBJ2-7,TRBV7-3,CASSALGGAEQYF,TGTGCCAGCAGCGCCCTAGGGGGGGCCGAGCAGTACTTC
TRBD1,.,TRBJ2-7,TRBV28,CASSLGTGWYEQYF,TGTGCCAGCAGTCTGGGGACAGGGTGGTACGAGCAGTACTTC
TRBD2,large,TRBJ2-7,TRBV6-5,CASELADPYEQYF,TGTGCCAGCGAGCTAGCGGACCCCTACGAGCAGTACTTC
TRBD1,many,TRBJ1-5,TRBV6-5,CASSWAGGQPQHF,TGTGCCAGCAGTTGGGCAGGGGGACAGCCCCAGCATTTT
TRBD2,many,TRBJ2-7,TRBV11-2,CASRKGLAGDYEQYF,TGTGCCAGCAGAAAGGGACTAGCGGGAGATTACGAGCAGTACTTC
TRBD1,many,TRBJ1-6,TRBV25-1,CASSGTGAYNSPLHF,TGTGCCAGCAGTGGGACAGGGGCGTATAATTCACCCCTCCACTTT
.,.,TRBJ1-2,TRBV20-1,CSAREEDSIGYTF,TGCAGTGCTAGAGAGGAAGACAGTATTGGCTACACCTTC
.,many,TRBJ1-1,TRBV20-1,CSAGIARGNTEAFF,TGCAGTGCTGGAATCGCCAGGGGGAACACTGAAGCTTTCTTT
TRBD2,many,TRBJ2-2,TRBV7-2,CASSFGLAGTGELFF,TGTGCCAGCAGCTTCGGACTAGCAGGGACCGGGGAGCTGTTTTTT
.,many,TRBJ1-2,TRBV20-1,CSAKELGQFNYGYTF,TGCAGTGCCAAGGAGTTAGGACAGTTTAACTATGGCTACACCTTC
TRBD1,.,TRBJ1-1,TRBV12-3/TRBV12-4,CASSGTGVEYTEAFF,TGTGCCAGCAGTGGAACAGGGGTAGAGTACACTGAAGCTTTCTTT
.,many,TRBJ2-5,TRBV24-1,CATGGSGETQYF,TGTGCCACCGGGGGGTCTGGAGAGACCCAGTACTTC
.,few,TRBJ1-6,TRBV6-1,CASKPPGGRESPLHF,TGTGCCAGCAAGCCGCCTGGGGGCCGAGAATCACCCCTCCACTTT
.,.,TRBJ1-1,TRBV29-1,CSVRPGRTEAFF,TGCAGCGTGAGGCCGGGGAGGACTGAAGCTTTCTTT
TRBD1,many,TRBJ2-7,TRBV7-9,CASSPVRGKHYEQYF,TGTGCCAGCAGCCCAGTCAGGGGGAAGCACTACGAGCAGTACTTC
TRBD2,many,TRBJ2-7,TRBV7-8,CASSLGTSAPFYEQYF,TGTGCCAGCAGCCTCGGGACTAGCGCCCCTTTCTACGAGCAGTACTTC
TRBD1,many,TRBJ2-7,TRBV6-5,CASSYQGAGGEQYF,TGTGCCAGCAGCTACCAGGGGGCTGGCGGCGAGCAGTACTTC
.,many,TRBJ1-1,TRBV28,CASSQGVSTEAFF,TGTGCCAGCAGCCAGGGTGTGAGCACTGAAGCTTTCTTT
.,many,TRBJ2-7,TRBV19,CASGDSYEQYF,TGTGCCAGCGGGGACTCCTACGAGCAGTACTTC
TRBD2,few,TRBJ2-1,TRBV28,CASRVGLAGVNEQFF,TGTGCCAGCAGGGTGGGACTAGCGGGAGTCAATGAGCAGTTCTTC
TRBD1,.,TRBJ1-5,TRBV28,CATHTPHTGANPQHF,TGTGCCACGCACACTCCCCACACAGGGGCCAACCCCCAGCATTTT
.,many,TRBJ1-1,TRBV30,CAWTMGGVAFF,TGTGCCTGGACCATGGGGGGCGTAGCTTTCTTT
TRBD1,.,TRBJ2-5,TRBV12-3/TRBV12-4,CASSRQGESSRVTQYF,TGTGCCAGCAGTAGACAGGGGGAGAGTAGCCGGGTGACCCAGTACTTC
.,many,TRBJ1-2,TRBV29-1,CSVEAEDANYGYTF,TGCAGCGTTGAAGCAGAGGACGCTAACTATGGCTACACCTTC
.,.,TRBJ1-3,TRBV15,CATTESAGLLYTIYF,TGTGCCACCACCGAGTCGGCTGGGTTGCTATACACCATATATTTT
.,few,TRBJ2-2,TRBV6-1,CASRWGGELFF,TGTGCCAGCCGGTGGGGCGGGGAGCTGTTTTTT
TRBD1,.,TRBJ1-6,TRBV4-2,CASSQDVTGPSSYNSPLHF,TGTGCCAGCAGCCAAGATGTGACAGGGCCCTCCTCCTATAATTCACCCCTCCACTTT
.,.,TRBJ2-7,TRBV6-1,CASSEEQEASYEQYF,TGTGCCAGCAGTGAAGAACAGGAAGCCTCCTACGAGCAGTACTTC